Sequencing of this T cell receptor (beta chain) was carried out in a study of cytomegalovirus exposure and HLA in healthy donors. Whole-study context: One earlier analysis, a look at approximately 190 million T cells, found more than 100 million unique TCR beta sequences. Study-wide findings and caveats: Evidence from a later analysis indicated that most CMV-associated TCR beta chains looked HLA-restricted.

With respect to this clone: What it binds is not known.

V dropped 2 bases and J dropped 10; count of bases not matched to a gene: 7. Germline V lookup: CDR1 ENHRY, CDR2 SYGVKD. The CDR3 extends over 16 amino acids. With 60 Vbeta and 13 Jbeta primers, the PCR was carried out. Profiling relied on immunoSEQ multiplex PCR, and the TCRdb table lists in-frame clones only, not all of them. The repertoire table contains over 200,000 clones. Sequencing was performed on PBMCs. The chain combines TRBV10-3 with TRBJ2-1; 14 bases fit TRBD2. This TCR derives from a woman under 40 in good health and CMV-seropositive. CDR3: CAISEASGLAGVEQFF. As DNA, the CDR3 is TGTGCCATCAGTGAGGCGTCGGGACTAGCGGGGGTCGAGCAGTTCTTC.